Listed below are T cell receptor beta chains from one sample, sequenced in a study of regulatory T cells in long-lasting Graves disease. MiXCR, applied by TCRdb to the multiplex PCR reads, yields one record per CDR3 protein. The repertoire holds 390,000 or so distinct CDR3 sequences, with more than 20% as singletons. The specimen was peripheral blood mononuclear cells (PBMCs), collected when the disease was refractory, from a patient treated with antithyroid drugs. These receptors all come from a woman aged 35 to 49 with Graves disease. The conserved cysteine and the conserved F or W are not part of the CDR3 here. Size values are once, few and many counts, or a class for expanded clones, and some rows have none.

TRBJ1-1,many,TRBV12-3/TRBV12-4,ASSLSLWDSYEAF
TRBJ1-2,many,TRBV28,ASRKQGSANYGYT
TRBJ2-5,many,TRBV29-1,SVELGAGETQY
TRBJ1-6,few,TRBV2,ASTPGFFGSPLH
TRBJ2-5,many,TRBV11-2,ASSSGTTGTQY
TRBJ2-5,many,TRBV10-3,AISESGSSTQETQY
TRBJ2-7,many,TRBV29-1,SVRGEVYEQY
TRBJ1-5,NA,TRBV15,ATSRARGQPQH
TRBJ2-3,NA,TRBV28,ASSFPHLQGPRTDTQY
TRBJ2-4,many,TRBV20-1,SASFASDIKNIQY
TRBJ2-2,NA,TRBV6-1,ASKGWGRGELF
TRBJ1-5,few,TRBV12-3/TRBV12-4,ASKPGQGAVAQH
TRBJ1-5,many,TRBV28,ASSPQGGESNQPQH
TRBJ2-7,many,TRBV11-2,ASSTPERTYEQY
TRBJ1-5,few,TRBV30,AWEKGTGSNQPQH
TRBJ2-1,few,TRBV7-2,ASSLFGTGVHEQF
TRBJ1-1,NA,TRBV7-9,ASTPGLGGLEAF
TRBJ2-7,few,TRBV5-1,ASSPGQRVFYEQY
TRBJ2-3,NA,TRBV3-1,ASRRLAGEEDTQY
TRBJ2-2,few,TRBV2,ASSDYGTENTGELF
TRBJ2-7,many,TRBV28,ASSFMGFGYEQY
TRBJ2-5,NA,TRBV20-1,SARTLVEETQY
TRBJ2-7,few,TRBV5-1,ASSLGGGRTYEQY
TRBJ1-4,many,TRBV11-2,ASSLGTNEKLF
TRBJ1-1,NA,TRBV20-1,SVGRQNTEAF
TRBJ2-5,NA,TRBV30,AWRRAVGKTQY
TRBJ1-1,few,TRBV10-1,ASSGEGGTEAF
TRBJ2-3,NA,TRBV10-3,AITLGPTDTQY
TRBJ2-2,NA,TRBV10-3,AISETSGTGGTGELF